A single sample is the source of the 18 T cell receptor beta chains below, sequenced in a study of blood T cell repertoires in COVID-19 (dated by TCRdb to between 2020 and 2021). Library construction relied on the immunoSEQ multiplex PCR assay. In its TCRdb copy, this immuneACCESS table keeps in-frame sequences only and misses some clones. Where compared with another copy, unresolved V genes explain less than half of these, and the others have no known cause. This sample lists hundreds of thousands of clones; around 89% were detected once. The ten largest make up approximately 3.7% of the sample. The material sequenced was PBMCs or T cells enriched from blood (not recorded which). Receptors originate from a woman aged 25 to 39 who had recovered from COVID-19.

V and J are TRBV6-1 and TRBJ2-7; the match to TRBD1 covers 9 bases. The trim removed 2 bases at V and 2 bases at J, leaving 7 bases unmatched. This CDR3 is built from 16 residues. Germline CDR1 is MNHNS and CDR2 is SASEGT. The DNA for the CDR3 is TGTGCCAGCAGTGAATCCCTGGGACAGGGAGCCTACGAGCAGTACTTC. Residues: CASSESLGQGAYEQYF.

The chain joins TRBV28 to TRBJ2-1, with D unresolved. CDR3 size: 16 residues. The germline V gene has CDR1 MDHEN and CDR2 SYDVKM. The V end lost 6 bases, the J end lost 4 bases, and 19 bases lay between the germline ends. CDR3 residues: CASSQSRGGNYNEQFF. DNA of the CDR3: TGTGCCAGCAGCCAAAGTCGAGGCGGTAATTACAATGAGCAGTTCTTC. Full variable domain (remainder filled in from reference TRBV28 and TRBJ2-1): DVKVTQSSRYLVKRTGEKVFLECVQDMDHENMFWYRQDPGLGLRLIYFSYDVKMKEKGDIPEGYSVSREKKERFSLILESASTNQTSMYLCASSQSRGGNYNEQFFGPGTRLTVL.

The chain joins TRBV19 to TRBJ1-3, with D unclear. V dropped 0 bases and J dropped 2 bases, with 8 bases sitting between them. Germline lookup yields CDR1 LNHDA and CDR2 SQIVND (reference sequence). This CDR3 has 15 amino acids. CDR3 region: CASSIEESPGNTIYF. CDR3 nucleotides: TGTGCCAGTAGTATAGAGGAGAGCCCTGGAAACACCATATATTTT.

The rearrangement joins TRBV30 to TRBJ2-5; D may be TRBD1 (6 bases). V was cut by 4 bases and J by 2 bases, with 14 bases left in between. The CDR3 extends over 14 amino acids. Looked up from germline, CDR1 is GTSNPN and CDR2 is SVGIG (reference sequence). This CDR3 is CAWKVQGIQETQYF. The CDR3 nucleotides are TGTGCCTGGAAGGTCCAGGGGATTCAAGAGACCCAGTACTTC.

The chain combines TRBV28 with TRBJ1-5, with TRBD1 matching 10 bases. With 5 bases clipped from V and 2 bases from J, the junction kept 12 bases outside the gene matches. The V gene's germline CDR1 is MDHEN and CDR2 SYDVKM. CDR3 length: 18 amino acids. The CDR3 sequence: CASSLSYTGTGGNQPQHF. The DNA of the CDR3 is TGTGCCAGCAGTCTGTCCTACACCGGGACAGGGGGCAATCAGCCCCAGCATTTT.

The chain is built from TRBV15 and TRBJ2-5; 7 nucleotides agree with TRBD2. The CDR3 has 18 amino acids. The germline CDR1 and CDR2 sequences are LNHNV and YYDKDF (reference sequence). With 1 base clipped from V and 5 bases from J, the junction kept 16 bases outside the gene matches. The CDR3 DNA is TGTGCCACCAGCAGAGGGGGGAGGACCGCTAGCGGCGAGGAGACCCAGTACTTC. Amino acid sequence: CATSRGGRTASGEETQYF.

The chain employs TRBV28 and TRBJ1-1; D not resolved. Per the germline V gene, CDR1 is MDHEN and CDR2 is SYDVKM. This CDR3 is 15 amino acids long. Trimming removed 7 bases from V and 1 base from J, with 16 bases in between. DNA for the CDR3: TGTGCCAGCAAGGCTTCTTGGAGAGGGAACACTGAAGCTTTCTTT. Protein sequence: CASKASWRGNTEAFF. Complete variable domain (other parts from reference TRBV28 and TRBJ1-1): DVKVTQSSRYLVKRTGEKVFLECVQDMDHENMFWYRQDPGLGLRLIYFSYDVKMKEKGDIPEGYSVSREKKERFSLILESASTNQTSMYLCASKASWRGNTEAFFGQGTRLTVV.

The table lists this clone with a few counts. V and J are TRBV11-1 and TRBJ2-7; 12 positions agree with TRBD2. The CDR3 has 16 amino acids. The V gene's germline CDR1 is SGHAT and CDR2 FQDESV (reference sequence). The V segment lost 6 bases and the J segment 7 bases; nucleotides outside the gene matches: 13. CDR3 region: CASSSGRLAGVGEQYF. The CDR3 DNA reads as TGTGCCAGCAGTTCCGGGCGACTAGCGGGAGTGGGGGAGCAGTACTTC.

This clone was seen a few times. This sequence joins TRBV19 and TRBJ2-7; the match to TRBD1 covers 10 bases. The CDR3 length is 16 residues. From germline, CDR1 is LNHDA and CDR2 SQIVND (reference sequence). V was pared by 5 bases and J by 2 bases, with 9 bases of the junction left unmatched. CDR3 loop: CASSQEYGTGAYEQYF. Here the CDR3 DNA reads TGTGCCAGTAGTCAGGAGTACGGGACAGGGGCCTACGAGCAGTACTTC.

The chain employs TRBV4-2 and TRBJ2-1; TRBD1 matches 10 bases. The CDR3 totals 20 residues. V lost 0 bases to trimming and J lost 2 bases; unmatched junction nucleotides: 13. CDR1 and CDR2 from the germline V gene are LGHNA and YNFKEQ. The CDR3 here is CASSQEPVMTGGSAYNEQFF. CDR3 DNA: TGTGCCAGCAGCCAAGAACCAGTTATGACAGGGGGCTCTGCCTACAATGAGCAGTTCTTC.

The chain links TRBV19 to TRBJ2-1; D perhaps matches TRBD1 (6 bases). The CDR3 extends over 15 amino acids. Germline V gives CDR1 LNHDA, CDR2 SQIVND (reference sequence). The V end lost 5 bases, the J end lost 4 bases, and 15 bases lay between the germline ends. CDR3 in DNA: TGTGCCAGTAGTCCCACAGCGACAGGATACAATGAGCAGTTCTTC. Its protein product is CASSPTATGYNEQFF. The variable domain in full, completed from reference TRBV19 and TRBJ2-1, reads DGGITQSPKYLFRKEGQNVTLSCEQNLNHDAMYWYRQDPGQGLRLIYYSQIVNDFQKGDIAEGYSVSREKKESFPLTVTSAQKNPTAFYLCASSPTATGYNEQFFGPGTRLTVL.

In regard to this clone: The same CDR3 can be traced to other DNA sequences in this sample. The J gene is TRBJ1-5, the V gene TRBV7-9; D gene uncertain. Trimming shortened V by 4 bases and J by 5 bases, and 6 bases separated the two germline ends. Looked up from germline, CDR1 is SEHNR and CDR2 is FQNEAQ (reference sequence). The CDR3 sequence is 12 residues long. In nucleotides, the CDR3 is TGTGCCAGCAGCTCAGGTGATCAGCCCCAGCATTTT. Residues: CASSSGDQPQHF.

V is TRBV28 and J is TRBJ1-1, with a weak D call TRBD1 (6 bases). In germline, CDR1 is MDHEN, CDR2 SYDVKM. CDR3 length equals 14 residues. V shed 6 bases and J shed 1 base, with 12 bases lying between them. The CDR3 is CASRMGHQNTEAFF. CDR3 coding DNA: TGTGCCAGCAGAATGGGACACCAGAACACTGAAGCTTTCTTT.

The chain couples TRBV21-1 to TRBJ2-7; TRBD1 is the table's D call and was not checked against the DNA. TRBV21-1 is marked as a pseudogene. The CDR3 covers 19 residues. CDR3 nucleotides: TGTGCCAGCAGCAAAAGGAAGAGGGGGTTCACAGGGGGTGGATACGAGCAGTACTTC. It translates to CASSKRKRGFTGGGYEQYF.

V usage is TRBV2 and J usage is TRBJ1-2, with 9 bases fitting TRBD1. With V trimmed by 7 bases and J by 5 bases, 8 bases remained unmatched. Germline V lookup: CDR1 SNHLY, CDR2 FYNNEI. This CDR3 is 14 amino acids long. CDR3 bases: TGTGCCAGCAATAACAGGGGGCGCGGATATGGCTACACCTTC. This encodes CASNNRGRGYGYTF.

The chain's CDR3 is CASRARGRPVGEKLFF. CDR3 DNA: TGCGCCAGCAGGGCAAGGGGTAGGCCCGTGGGTGAAAAACTGTTTTTT. The gene calls are TRBV10-1 and TRBJ1-4; D perhaps matches TRBD1 (5 bases). The CDR3 totals 16 residues. Germline values: CDR1 WNHNN, CDR2 SYGVQD (reference sequence). Deletions cut 6 bases from V and 7 bases from J, with 21 bases between.

The chain carries TRBV4-2 and TRBJ2-3; maybe TRBD2 (6 bases). The germline V gene encodes CDR1 LGHNA and CDR2 YNFKEQ. Trimming cost V 1 base and J 0 bases, with 11 bases left between them. The CDR3 is made up of 16 amino acids. As DNA, the CDR3 is TGTGCCAGCAGCCAAGTTCAGCGGGTTAGCACAGATACGCAGTATTTT. Encoded protein: CASSQVQRVSTDTQYF.

This chain links TRBV18 with TRBJ1-3, with TRBD1 as a possible D gene (5 bases). Germline assignment: CDR1 KGHSH and CDR2 LQKENI. The CDR3 has 14 residues. V lost 0 bases and J 5 bases, leaving 8 bases between the germline ends. The CDR3 nucleotides read TGTGCCAGCTCACCACCGACAGCCCGAAACACCATATATTTT. Its protein is CASSPPTARNTIYF. Full variable domain (remainder filled in from reference TRBV18 and TRBJ1-3): NAGVMQNPRHLVRRRGQEARLRCSPMKGHSHVYWYRQLPEEGLKFMVYLQKENIIDESGMPKERFSAEFPKEGPSILRIQQVVRGDSAAYFCASSPPTARNTIYFGEGSWLTVV.